A selection of T cell receptor beta chains follows, all from one sample in a study of control samples from healthy donors and cancer patients. The repertoire was sequenced with immunoSEQ multiplex PCR; TCRdb's copy has only in-frame clones and lacks some. The sample has more than 85,000 clones, about four fifths seen once. Input material: blood. Receptors were obtained from a woman aged 45 to 65 in good health. Each CDR3 is given with its conserved first and last residue. Fields, in order: D gene, J gene, clone size, CDR3 length, V gene, CDR3 DNA, CDR3 protein. The D gene is left open where the match is weak. Some rows have no size entry. The others give once, few or many, or a class for an expanded clone.

D: -
J: TRBJ2-7
size: -
length: 13
V: TRBV15
DNA: TGTGCCACCAGCAGACCTCCCATCAACGAGCAGTACTTC
CDR3: CATSRPPINEQYF

D: -
J: TRBJ1-1
size: -
length: 16
V: TRBV7-2
DNA: TGTGCCAGCAGCACTAAATCAGGCAGGATGAACACTGAAGCTTTCTTT
CDR3: CASSTKSGRMNTEAFF

D: -
J: TRBJ1-6
size: -
length: 12
V: TRBV12-3/TRBV12-4
DNA: TGTGCCAGCAGTTTGAATAATGGACCCCTCCACTTT
CDR3: CASSLNNGPLHF

D: -
J: TRBJ1-5
size: -
length: 24
V: TRBV3-1/TRBV3-2
DNA: TGTGCCAGCAGCCACTTCGGTCCCCTCTCGGGCAGGTCGCCCCGAGGTTATGGCAATCAGCCCCAGCATTTT
CDR3: CASSHFGPLSGRSPRGYGNQPQHF

D: TRBD1
J: TRBJ2-7
size: -
length: 14
V: TRBV18
DNA: TGTGCCAGCTCACGCCGGGACAGGGCCTACGAGCAGTACTTC
CDR3: CASSRRDRAYEQYF

D: TRBD2
J: TRBJ2-7
size: -
length: 16
V: TRBV6-1
DNA: TGTGCCAGCAGTGAAGCTGCGAAGCGGGAGGGATACCAGCAGTACTTC
CDR3: CASSEAAKREGYQQYF

D: TRBD2
J: TRBJ2-7
size: once
length: 15
V: TRBV4-2
DNA: TGTGCCAGCAGCCAGGGTACTAGCGGAGACTACGAGCAGTACTTC
CDR3: CASSQGTSGDYEQYF

D: -
J: TRBJ1-1
size: -
length: 11
V: TRBV30
DNA: TGTGCCTGGAGGGAGGACGTTGAAGCTTTCTTT
CDR3: CAWREDVEAFF

D: TRBD1
J: TRBJ1-2
size: -
length: 13
V: TRBV6-5
DNA: TGTGCCAGCAGTCCGACAGGGAACCATGGCTACACCTTC
CDR3: CASSPTGNHGYTF

D: -
J: TRBJ2-5
size: -
length: 14
V: TRBV15
DNA: TGTGCCACCAGCAGAGATTGGGGGGCCGAGACCCAGTACTTC
CDR3: CATSRDWGAETQYF

D: -
J: TRBJ2-7
size: -
length: 17
V: TRBV18
DNA: TGTGCCAGCTCACCACCGGGCGGCCAAGGTGGCTCCTACGAGCAGTACTTC
CDR3: CASSPPGGQGGSYEQYF

D: -
J: TRBJ1-1
size: -
length: 12
V: TRBV11-3
DNA: TGTGCCAGCAACGCGGTGTACACTGAAGCTTTCTTT
CDR3: CASNAVYTEAFF

D: TRBD1
J: TRBJ2-1
size: few
length: 16
V: TRBV14
DNA: TGTGCCAGCAGCCAAAGTACAGGGGGCTCGTCCAATGAGCAGTTCTTC
CDR3: CASSQSTGGSSNEQFF

D: -
J: TRBJ2-2
size: -
length: 14
V: TRBV5-1
DNA: TGCGCCAGCAGCTTGAGGCTAGCGACCGGGGAGCTGTTTTTT
CDR3: CASSLRLATGELFF

D: TRBD2
J: TRBJ2-5
size: once
length: 15
V: TRBV9
DNA: TGTGCCAGCAGCGTTAGCGGGAGAACTCAAGAGACCCAGTACTTC
CDR3: CASSVSGRTQETQYF

D: -
J: TRBJ2-7
size: once
length: 13
V: TRBV5-5
DNA: TGTGCCAGCAGCATAGGGGCCCCCTACGAGCAGTACTTC
CDR3: CASSIGAPYEQYF

D: -
J: TRBJ2-1
size: -
length: 16
V: TRBV24-1
DNA: TGTGCCACCAGTGACCAGATCAGGGGGGTGGGCAATGAGCAGTTCTTC
CDR3: CATSDQIRGVGNEQFF

D: TRBD1
J: TRBJ1-2
size: once
length: 15
V: TRBV4-3
DNA: TGCGCCAGCAGCCAAGGGACAGGGGACGGCTATGGCTACACCTTC
CDR3: CASSQGTGDGYGYTF

D: -
J: TRBJ1-6
size: once
length: 13
V: TRBV6-1
DNA: TGTGCCAGCAGTGAAGATAGGTACTCACCCCTCCACTTT
CDR3: CASSEDRYSPLHF

D: -
J: TRBJ1-2
size: -
length: 14
V: TRBV5-4
DNA: TGTGCCAGCAGGAGCGAAGGTCTTAGCTATGGCTACACCTTC
CDR3: CASRSEGLSYGYTF

D: TRBD1
J: TRBJ2-2
size: -
length: 19
V: TRBV11-3
DNA: TGTGCCAGCAGCTTAGCCCGGGACAGGGGTGTAGGTTACACCGGGGAGCTGTTTTTT
CDR3: CASSLARDRGVGYTGELFF

D: -
J: TRBJ2-1
size: -
length: 15
V: TRBV9
DNA: TGTGCCAGCAGCCCCTCGCTACTCTCCTACAATGAGCAGTTCTTC
CDR3: CASSPSLLSYNEQFF

D: -
J: TRBJ2-1
size: once
length: 14
V: TRBV11-3
DNA: TGTGCCAGCAGCTTACCACCACCTGTGGCTGAGCAGTTCTTC
CDR3: CASSLPPPVAEQFF

D: -
J: TRBJ2-5
size: -
length: 12
V: TRBV29-1
DNA: TGCAGCGTTGAATTACAGCAAGAGACCCAGTACTTC
CDR3: CSVELQQETQYF

D: -
J: TRBJ2-2
size: -
length: 14
V: TRBV2
DNA: TGTGCCAGCAACGGGGGAATGTATACCGGGGAGCTGTTTTTT
CDR3: CASNGGMYTGELFF

D: -
J: TRBJ2-6
size: -
length: 16
V: TRBV19
DNA: TGTGCCAGTAGTCCTGACGGAGGCTCTGGGGCCAACGTCCTGACTTTC
CDR3: CASSPDGGSGANVLTF

D: TRBD1
J: TRBJ1-1
size: -
length: 15
V: TRBV6-5
DNA: TGTGCCAGCAGTTACCTGCAGAGGGGGCAGGGTGAAGCTTTCTTT
CDR3: CASSYLQRGQGEAFF

D: -
J: TRBJ1-1
size: -
length: 13
V: TRBV19
DNA: TGTGCCAGCAGAGACAGAATGAACACTGAAGCTTTCTTT
CDR3: CASRDRMNTEAFF

D: -
J: TRBJ1-1
size: -
length: 14
V: TRBV19
DNA: TGTGCCAGTAGTGTAGGCCTACGGGACACTGAAGCTTTCTTT
CDR3: CASSVGLRDTEAFF

D: TRBD1
J: TRBJ1-1
size: -
length: 13
V: TRBV5-8
DNA: TGTGCCAGCAAACAGGGGGTGAACACTGAAGCTTTCTTT
CDR3: CASKQGVNTEAFF

D: -
J: TRBJ1-5
size: -
length: 17
V: TRBV6-2/TRBV6-3
DNA: TGTGCCAGCAGTTGGGGAGGGTCGAGCGATAGCAATCAGCCCCAGCATTTT
CDR3: CASSWGGSSDSNQPQHF

D: TRBD1
J: TRBJ2-1
size: few
length: 14
V: TRBV5-4
DNA: TGTGCCAGCAGCTTGGTAGGGGGCCGGAATGAGCAGTTCTTC
CDR3: CASSLVGGRNEQFF

D: -
J: TRBJ2-7
size: -
length: 15
V: TRBV7-2
DNA: TGTGCCAGCAGCTTTATGGGCTCCTCGACCTACGAGCAGTACTTC
CDR3: CASSFMGSSTYEQYF

D: -
J: TRBJ1-2
size: -
length: 15
V: TRBV3-1/TRBV3-2
DNA: TGTGCCAGCAGCCAAAACCCGACACTATCCTATGGCTACACCTTC
CDR3: CASSQNPTLSYGYTF

D: -
J: TRBJ2-1
size: -
length: 12
V: TRBV28
DNA: TGTGCCAGCAGTTCACCCTTTCTTGAGCAGTTCTTC
CDR3: CASSSPFLEQFF

D: TRBD1
J: TRBJ1-2
size: -
length: 13
V: TRBV9
DNA: TGTGCCAGCAGCACCGGACAGGGGTCCTCCTACACCTTC
CDR3: CASSTGQGSSYTF

D: TRBD2
J: TRBJ2-3
size: -
length: 16
V: TRBV5-6
DNA: TGTGCCAGCAGCTTTACCTCTAGCGGGAAAGCAGATACGCAGTATTTT
CDR3: CASSFTSSGKADTQYF

D: TRBD1
J: TRBJ1-5
size: -
length: 15
V: TRBV27
DNA: TGTGCCAGCAGCGTGGGACAGGGCCCCAATCAGCCCCAGCATTTT
CDR3: CASSVGQGPNQPQHF

D: -
J: TRBJ2-5
size: -
length: 11
V: TRBV10-3
DNA: TGTGCCATCAGGGTTCAAGAGACCCAGTACTTC
CDR3: CAIRVQETQYF

D: TRBD1
J: TRBJ2-7
size: once
length: 16
V: TRBV6-5
DNA: TGTGCCAGCAGTTCGCCCGGGACAGGGTCTTCCTACGAGCAGTACTTC
CDR3: CASSSPGTGSSYEQYF

D: -
J: TRBJ2-2
size: -
length: 18
V: TRBV4-1
DNA: TGCGCCAGCAGCCAAGATTCTGCCACGACCCTCGTACCTGGGGAGCTGTTTTTT
CDR3: CASSQDSATTLVPGELFF

D: -
J: TRBJ1-4
size: -
length: 16
V: TRBV15
DNA: TGTGCCACCAGCAGAGAAGCGGGTAGGACTAATGAAAAACTGTTTTTT
CDR3: CATSREAGRTNEKLFF

D: -
J: TRBJ2-3
size: -
length: 16
V: TRBV24-1
DNA: TGTGCCACCAGTGACCGCTGGGGCAGGAGAACAGATACGCAGTATTTT
CDR3: CATSDRWGRRTDTQYF

D: -
J: TRBJ2-2
size: -
length: 14
V: TRBV28
DNA: TGTGCCAGCCGGACGGGCACGAACACCGGGGAGCTGTTTTTT
CDR3: CASRTGTNTGELFF

D: -
J: TRBJ1-2
size: -
length: 16
V: TRBV7-2
DNA: TGTGCCAGCAGCTTAGAGGGGACAACAAAACATCATGGCTACACCTTC
CDR3: CASSLEGTTKHHGYTF

D: -
J: TRBJ2-5
size: -
length: 15
V: TRBV7-9
DNA: TGTGCCAGCAGCGACGGGAGTTCACGCGGGGAGACCCAGTACTTC
CDR3: CASSDGSSRGETQYF

D: -
J: TRBJ1-6
size: -
length: 15
V: TRBV5-1
DNA: TGCGCCAGCAGCTTGGACAGAGTATATAATTCACCCCTCCACTTT
CDR3: CASSLDRVYNSPLHF

D: -
J: TRBJ2-3
size: once
length: 15
V: TRBV5-1
DNA: TGCGCCAGCAGCTTGATAGGGGTGAGCGCAGATACGCAGTATTTT
CDR3: CASSLIGVSADTQYF

D: -
J: TRBJ1-1
size: -
length: 12
V: TRBV7-9
DNA: TGTGCCAGCAGCATATTGATCGCCCAAGCTTTCTTT
CDR3: CASSILIAQAFF

D: -
J: TRBJ2-3
size: -
length: 15
V: TRBV13
DNA: TGTGCCAGCAGCTTACGGCAGCAAGTCACAGATACGCAGTATTTT
CDR3: CASSLRQQVTDTQYF

D: TRBD2
J: TRBJ2-7
size: -
length: 14
V: TRBV28
DNA: TGTGCCAGCAGAACTAGCGGGAGCTCCTACGAGCAGTACTTC
CDR3: CASRTSGSSYEQYF

D: TRBD2
J: TRBJ2-5
size: -
length: 14
V: TRBV3-1/TRBV3-2
DNA: TGTGCCAGCAGCCCGGGACTAGCAGGAGAGACCCAGTACTTC
CDR3: CASSPGLAGETQYF

D: -
J: TRBJ1-2
size: -
length: 13
V: TRBV11-2
DNA: TGTGCCAGCAGCTTAACGGTAACTCGTGGCTACACCTTC
CDR3: CASSLTVTRGYTF

D: TRBD1
J: TRBJ1-4
size: -
length: 15
V: TRBV6-5
DNA: TGTGCCAGCACCTCTGGTCAGGGGGCAAATGAAAAACTGTTTTTT
CDR3: CASTSGQGANEKLFF

D: -
J: TRBJ1-1
size: -
length: 14
V: TRBV7-9
DNA: TGTGCCAGCAGCTTAGTCGGCGGTGGCACTGAAGCTTTCTTT
CDR3: CASSLVGGGTEAFF

D: -
J: TRBJ1-1
size: -
length: 13
V: TRBV6-1
DNA: TGTGCCAGCAGTGAAGTATTTCTGGGTGAAGCTTTCTTT
CDR3: CASSEVFLGEAFF

D: TRBD2
J: TRBJ2-1
size: -
length: 16
V: TRBV9
DNA: TGTGCCAGCAGCTTAACTAGCGGGGGGGGCAAGAATGAGCAGTTCTTC
CDR3: CASSLTSGGGKNEQFF

D: -
J: TRBJ2-1
size: -
length: 15
V: TRBV5-4
DNA: TGTGCCAGCAGCTTGTCGGGGGAACCCTACAATGAGCAGTTCTTC
CDR3: CASSLSGEPYNEQFF

D: -
J: TRBJ2-3
size: few
length: 13
V: TRBV5-1
DNA: TGCGCCAGCAGCTTTGAGTTCACAGATACGCAGTATTTT
CDR3: CASSFEFTDTQYF